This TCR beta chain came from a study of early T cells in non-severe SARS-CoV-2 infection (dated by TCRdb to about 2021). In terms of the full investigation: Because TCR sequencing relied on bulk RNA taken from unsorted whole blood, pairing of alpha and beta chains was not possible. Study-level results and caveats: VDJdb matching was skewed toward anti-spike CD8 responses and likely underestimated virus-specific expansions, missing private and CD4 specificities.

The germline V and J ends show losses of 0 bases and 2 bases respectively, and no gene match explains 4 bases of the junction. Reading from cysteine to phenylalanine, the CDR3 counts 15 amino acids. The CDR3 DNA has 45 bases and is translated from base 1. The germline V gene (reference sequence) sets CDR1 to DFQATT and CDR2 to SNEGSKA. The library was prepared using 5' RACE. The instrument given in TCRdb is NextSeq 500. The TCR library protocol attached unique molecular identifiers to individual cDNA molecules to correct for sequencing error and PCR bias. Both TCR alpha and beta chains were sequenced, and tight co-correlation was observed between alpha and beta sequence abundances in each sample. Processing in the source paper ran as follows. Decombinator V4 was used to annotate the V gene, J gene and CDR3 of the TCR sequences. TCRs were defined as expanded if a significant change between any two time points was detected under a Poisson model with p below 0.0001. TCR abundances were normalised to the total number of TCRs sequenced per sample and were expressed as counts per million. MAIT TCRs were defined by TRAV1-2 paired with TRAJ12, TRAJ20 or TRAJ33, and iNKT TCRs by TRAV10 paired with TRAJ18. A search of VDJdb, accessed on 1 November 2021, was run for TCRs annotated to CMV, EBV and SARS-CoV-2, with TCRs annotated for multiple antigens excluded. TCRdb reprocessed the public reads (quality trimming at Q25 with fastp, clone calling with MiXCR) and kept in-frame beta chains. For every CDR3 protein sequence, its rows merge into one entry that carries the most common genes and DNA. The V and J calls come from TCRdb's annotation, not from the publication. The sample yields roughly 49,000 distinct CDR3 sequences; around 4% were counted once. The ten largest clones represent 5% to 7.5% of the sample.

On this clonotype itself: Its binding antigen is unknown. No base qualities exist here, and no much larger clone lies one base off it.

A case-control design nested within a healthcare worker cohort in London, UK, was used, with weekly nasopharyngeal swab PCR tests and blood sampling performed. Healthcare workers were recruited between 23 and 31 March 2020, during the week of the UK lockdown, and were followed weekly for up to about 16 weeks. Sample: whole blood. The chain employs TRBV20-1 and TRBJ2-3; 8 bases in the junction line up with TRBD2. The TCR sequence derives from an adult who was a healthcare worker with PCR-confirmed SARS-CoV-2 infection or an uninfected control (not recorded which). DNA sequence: TGCAGTGCTAGAGATAGTAGCGGGGACACAGATACGCAGTATTTT. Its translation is CSARDSSGDTDTQYF.